The 29 T cell receptor beta chains below all came from one sample that was sequenced in a study of T cell repertoires in cytomegalovirus infection. TCRdb re-called the reads through MiXCR, storing one row per CDR3 protein. The top ten hold approximately 2.4% of the sample, which has hundreds of thousands of distinct CDR3 sequences, about a tenth seen once. The specimen was PBMCs. These receptors were taken from a human donor in good health (CMV status not recorded). Some clones in this sample may be carry-over from other donors' samples.

This clonotype was seen many times. The chain has TRBV12-3 or TRBV12-4 and TRBJ1-5; D unclear. This CDR3 has 14 residues. V lost 3 bases, J lost 4 bases, and 10 bases lay in between. The CDR3 here is CASSFTNGNQPQHF. The DNA for the CDR3 is TGTGCCAGCAGTTTTACAAATGGGAATCAGCCCCAGCATTTT.

This chain joins TRBV20-1 and TRBJ1-1, with a weak D call TRBD1 (6 bases). V was shortened by 5 bases and J by 4 bases, with 17 bases between the two germline ends. The CDR3 has 14 amino acids. CDR1 is DFQATT and CDR2 is SNEGSKA in the germline V gene (reference sequence). The CDR3 loop reads CSAPSQGWSTEAFF. CDR3 sequence (DNA): TGCAGTGCTCCTTCACAGGGATGGAGCACTGAAGCTTTCTTT.

This clonotype was counted ten times or more. The chain combines TRBV12-5 with TRBJ1-1; possible D gene TRBD1, 5 bases. This CDR3 spans 14 amino acids. With 1 base removed from V and 1 base from J, the gap between germline ends came to 7 bases. Looked up from germline, CDR1 is LGHNT and CDR2 is FRNRAP. CDR3 sequence (DNA): TGTGCTAGTGGTTTGGGACAGCCGAACACTGAAGCTTTCTTT. It is translated as CASGLGQPNTEAFF.

This clonotype was detected many times. V gene TRBV12-3 or TRBV12-4 combines with J gene TRBJ2-1; 9 nucleotides line up with TRBD1. The CDR3 contains 14 residues. Trimming removed 7 bases from V and 5 bases from J; junction bases left unmatched: 6. The chain's CDR3 is CASTPDRGHNEQFF. As DNA, the CDR3 is TGTGCCAGCACCCCGGACAGGGGTCACAATGAGCAGTTCTTC.

This clonotype occurred many times. V is TRBV28 and J is TRBJ2-5; 10 bases agree with TRBD2. Germline CDR1 MDHEN, CDR2 SYDVKM. The CDR3 length is 17 residues. With V trimmed by 5 bases and J by 5 bases, 14 bases remained unmatched. This CDR3 reads CASSLAKLAGSPETQYF. The CDR3 DNA sequence: TGTGCCAGCAGTCTCGCTAAACTAGCGGGGAGCCCGGAGACCCAGTACTTC.

This clonotype was seen many times. J is TRBJ2-2 and V is TRBV4-2, with 7 bases identical to TRBD1. The CDR3 contains 15 residues. The germline V gene has CDR1 LGHNA and CDR2 YNFKEQ. The ends lost 6 bases at V and 2 bases at J; junction bases unmatched: 6. In nucleotides, the CDR3 is TGTGCCAGCAGAAGGGACAGTGGTAACACCGGGGAGCTGTTTTTT. Translation gives CASRRDSGNTGELFF.

This clonotype was detected many times. The chain uses TRBV6-1 and TRBJ2-7; 7 nucleotides line up with TRBD2. Germline assignment: CDR1 MNHNS and CDR2 SASEGT. V lost 1 base to trimming and J lost 7 bases; unmatched junction nucleotides: 7. The CDR3 runs to 14 residues. The DNA for the CDR3 is TGTGCCAGCAGTGAAGTCGGGGGGAGGTTTGAGCAGTACGTC. Translating gives CASSEVGGRFEQYV.

This clonotype was detected ten times or more. V usage is TRBV29-1 and J usage is TRBJ2-1, with D possibly TRBD1 on 5 matching bases. The germline V gene encodes CDR1 SQVTM and CDR2 ANQGSEA. This CDR3 region has 13 residues. V lost 7 bases and J 5 bases, leaving 15 bases between the germline ends. CDR3 nucleotide sequence: TGCAGCGGGTCTCTACAGGTTAACAATGAGCAGTTCTTC. It translates to CSGSLQVNNEQFF.

This clonotype has ten or more counts. V and J are TRBV4-1 and TRBJ1-1; D unresolved. V shed 3 bases and J shed 0 bases, with 14 bases lying between them. Germline V gene lookup returns CDR1 MGHRA and CDR2 YSYEKL. CDR3 length equals 16 residues. In DNA form, the CDR3 reads TGCGCCAGCAGCCAGGTCCAGACACAGCTGAACACTGAAGCTTTCTTT. It encodes CASSQVQTQLNTEAFF.

This clonotype was counted only a few times. The rearrangement joins TRBV6-5 to TRBJ2-4; 13 nucleotides line up with TRBD2. There are 15 residues in the CDR3. CDR1 is MNHEY and CDR2 is SVGAGI in the germline V gene. V trimming: 5 bases; J trimming: 8 bases; junction bases outside the gene matches: 6. The CDR3 reads CASSPTGTSGDIQYF. CDR3 bases: TGTGCCAGCAGTCCTACCGGGACTAGCGGGGACATTCAGTACTTC.

This clonotype has at least ten counts. The chain carries TRBV9 and TRBJ1-3; no clear D gene. CDR1 is SGDLS and CDR2 is YYNGEE in the germline V gene. This CDR3 comprises 14 residues. The V end lost 4 bases, the J end lost 1 base, and 9 bases lay between the germline ends. CDR3 loop: CASSPRDSGNTIYF. The CDR3 DNA follows: TGTGCCAGCAGCCCCCGGGATTCTGGAAACACCATATATTTT.

On this clonotype itself: A read error is possible here, since a much larger clone lies one base away. The rearrangement uses TRBV29-1 and TRBJ2-5, with TRBD2 identical over 10 bases. From germline, CDR1 is SQVTM and CDR2 ANQGSEA. The CDR3 consists of 14 residues. V was pared by 7 bases and J by 6 bases, with 11 bases of the junction left unmatched. CDR3 sequence reads: CSGGLAAGQQTQYF. CDR3 DNA: TGCAGCGGCGGACTAGCGGCGGGACAACAGACCCAGTACTTC.

This clonotype was counted at least ten times. V gene TRBV12-3 or TRBV12-4 combines with J gene TRBJ1-2; TRBD1 might be the D (5 bases). With 4 bases removed from V and 6 bases from J, the gap between germline ends came to 6 bases. The CDR3 has 11 residues. The chain's CDR3 is CASSYRHGYTF. CDR3 DNA: TGTGCCAGCAGTTACAGGCATGGCTACACCTTC.

This clonotype was seen many times. The chain carries TRBV9 and TRBJ1-1; D remains unclear. CDR1 and CDR2 (germline): SGDLS, YYNGEE. This CDR3 region has 13 residues. The germline V and J ends were trimmed by 5 bases and 0 bases, with 8 bases remaining between them. CDR3 amino acids: CASSRLMNTEAFF. CDR3 sequence (DNA): TGTGCCAGCAGTCGTTTGATGAACACTGAAGCTTTCTTT.

In this sample, this clonotype turned up many times. The V gene is TRBV6-6, the J gene TRBJ1-2; D possibly corresponds to TRBD1 (5 bases). Trimming took 6 bases from V and 4 from J, leaving 18 bases between them. Germline V gives CDR1 MNHNY, CDR2 SVGAGI (reference sequence). The CDR3 sequence is 15 residues long. Here the CDR3 DNA reads TGTGCCAGCAGAGGGGACGGACGAGCTAGCTATGGCTACACCTTC. This sequence encodes CASRGDGRASYGYTF.

This clonotype was picked up many times. The V gene is TRBV28, the J gene TRBJ2-5; the D gene is possibly TRBD1 (6 bases). Germline V CDR1 and CDR2: MDHEN, SYDVKM. V lost 6 bases, J lost 2 bases, and 10 bases lay in between. CDR3 length: 13 residues. CDR3 DNA: TGTGCCAGCAGAAAGGGGGTACAAGAGACCCAGTACTTC. Translation: CASRKGVQETQYF.

This clonotype was detected a few times. The chain carries TRBV28 and TRBJ1-2, with D perhaps matching TRBD1 (5 bases). CDR3 length: 15 residues. CDR1 MDHEN and CDR2 SYDVKM come from the germline V gene. V was shortened by 6 bases and J by 3 bases, with 17 bases between the two germline ends. As DNA, the CDR3 is TGTGCCAGCAGCATTCAGGGATGGGGGGACTATGGCTACACCTTC. Protein product: CASSIQGWGDYGYTF.

Many counts were recorded for this clonotype. This chain's CDR3 is CASSTPGQGNTEAFF. The DNA of the CDR3 is TGTGCCAGCAGCACCCCGGGACAGGGTAACACTGAAGCTTTCTTT. The V call is TRBV5-5, the J call TRBJ1-1; 9 bases match TRBD1. The CDR3 has 15 amino acids. Per germline, CDR1 SGHKS and CDR2 YYEKEE (reference sequence). V was clipped by 4 bases and J by 2 bases; unmatched bases: 6.

This clonotype was counted only a few times. This chain connects TRBV3-1 to TRBJ2-1; TRBD2 might be the D (5 bases). The germline V and J ends were trimmed by 1 base and 7 bases, with 23 bases remaining between them. The germline gives CDR1 LGHDT, CDR2 YNNKEL (reference sequence). CDR3 length equals 18 residues. The CDR3 sequence: CASSQVRSASRFANEQFF. The CDR3 DNA reads TGTGCCAGCAGCCAAGTCAGGTCCGCTAGCCGGTTCGCAAATGAGCAGTTCTTC.

This clonotype appeared many times. This chain joins TRBV19 and TRBJ2-1, with 10 bases lining up with TRBD2. J gave up 5 bases and V 1 base, and 5 bases lay outside the gene matches. This CDR3 is built from 16 residues. CDR1 is LNHDA and CDR2 is SQIVND in the germline V gene (reference sequence). The DNA for the CDR3 is TGTGCCAGTAGTATAGTAAGCGGGGGGGCCGACAATGAGCAGTTCTTC. Its translation is CASSIVSGGADNEQFF. Using reference TRBV19 and TRBJ2-1 for the parts outside the CDR3, the full variable domain is DGGITQSPKYLFRKEGQNVTLSCEQNLNHDAMYWYRQDPGQGLRLIYYSQIVNDFQKGDIAEGYSVSREKKESFPLTVTSAQKNPTAFYLCASSIVSGGADNEQFFGPGTRLTVL.

The chain combines TRBV20-1 with TRBJ2-7; 10 bases fit TRBD1. The V gene's germline CDR1 is DFQATT and CDR2 SNEGSKA (reference sequence). The CDR3 loop spans 17 amino acids. The J segment lost 3 bases and the V segment lost 4 bases, leaving 15 bases of the junction unmatched. CDR3 amino acids: CSATGTGAISNYYEQYF. The CDR3 DNA reads TGCAGTGCTACGGGGACAGGGGCGATTTCAAATTACTACGAGCAGTACTTC.

This clonotype has ten or more counts. The J gene is TRBJ1-1, the V gene TRBV6-6; D is uncertain. The V gene's germline CDR1 is MNHNY and CDR2 SVGAGI (reference sequence). The V end lost 2 bases, the J end lost 0 bases, and 10 bases lay between the germline ends. This CDR3 has 15 amino acids. In nucleotides, the CDR3 is TGTGCCAGCAGTTACGAGGCCACTATGAACACTGAAGCTTTCTTT. The encoded protein is CASSYEATMNTEAFF.

This clonotype was seen at least ten times. This chain connects TRBV2 to TRBJ2-7; TRBD1 aligns across 9 bases. The CDR3 runs to 15 residues. Germline lookup yields CDR1 SNHLY and CDR2 FYNNEI. J lost 4 bases, V lost 4 bases, and 8 bases had no gene match. CDR3 residues: CASSANRGQEYEQYV. The CDR3 coding sequence is TGTGCCAGCAGTGCGAACAGGGGGCAGGAATACGAGCAGTACGTC.

This clonotype was seen many times. The chain uses TRBV18 and TRBJ2-5, with D unclear. This CDR3 has 13 amino acids. Trimming pared 5 bases from V and 4 bases from J, leaving 11 bases between. The germline CDR1 and CDR2 sequences are KGHSH and LQKENI. The CDR3, as DNA: TGTGCCAGCTCAGGCCAGACGGGAGAGACCCAGTACTTC. Translation: CASSGQTGETQYF.

This clonotype was detected ten times or more. V and J are TRBV2 and TRBJ1-6, with a weak D call TRBD1 (6 bases). The CDR3 sequence is 15 residues long. Trimming cost V 3 bases and J 5 bases, with 11 bases left between them. Germline CDR1 SNHLY, CDR2 FYNNEI. The CDR3 bases are TGTGCCAGCAGTGAGGGGGGCCGGCATAATTCACCCCTCCACTTT. Translated: CASSEGGRHNSPLHF.

J is TRBJ2-1 and V is TRBV20-1, with D possibly called TRBD1 or TRBD2 (5 bases each). V was cut by 3 bases and J by 2 bases, with 11 bases left in between. Per the germline V gene, CDR1 is DFQATT and CDR2 is SNEGSKA (reference sequence). The CDR3 is made up of 14 amino acids. The CDR3 sequence is CSASRRGPYNEQFF. The CDR3 nucleotides read TGCAGTGCTAGTCGTAGGGGACCCTACAATGAGCAGTTCTTC.

The rearrangement links TRBV19 to TRBJ2-5; TRBD1 matches at 9 bases. Germline V gene sequence: CDR1 LNHDA, CDR2 SQIVND (reference sequence). The CDR3 totals 15 residues. The trim removed 5 bases at V and 2 bases at J, leaving 6 bases unmatched. The CDR3 sequence is CASSRTGGDQETQYF. DNA of the CDR3: TGTGCCAGTAGTCGCACAGGGGGCGATCAAGAGACCCAGTACTTC.

This clonotype was seen repeatedly, ten times or more. The J gene is TRBJ2-6, the V gene TRBV18, with a possible D match to TRBD1 (5 bases). Per the germline V gene, CDR1 is KGHSH and CDR2 is LQKENI. Deletions cut 0 bases from V and 4 bases from J, with 10 bases between. This CDR3 has 16 amino acids. In nucleotides, the CDR3 is TGTGCCAGCTCACCACCGGCAGGGTCCGGGGCCAACGTCCTGACTTTC. This translates into CASSPPAGSGANVLTF.

This clonotype has a handful of counts. This chain joins TRBV5-1 and TRBJ2-3; TRBD2 agrees at 14 bases. The CDR3 is 18 amino acids. J gave up 1 base and V 2 bases, and 6 bases lay outside the gene matches. Per germline, CDR1 SGHRS and CDR2 YFSETQ. CDR3 nucleotide sequence: TGCGCCAGCAGCTTTCGGACTAGCGGGGGGACGCGCACAGATACGCAGTATTTT. It translates to CASSFRTSGGTRTDTQYF.